This entry lists 26 T cell receptor beta chains sequenced from one sample in a study of CD8 T cells in Susac syndrome. Reverse transcription of 0.5 to 1 ug RNA was performed with random hexamers. TCRdb recomputed calls from the immunoSEQ multiplex PCR reads with MiXCR, one row per CDR3 protein. In the table there are about 170,000 distinct CDR3 sequences, under 95% of which are singletons. Sequencing used CD4+ T cells from PBMCs. The receptors derive from a human donor with multiple sclerosis.

This chain uses TRBV11-2 with TRBJ2-7; TRBD2 might be the D (6 bases). CDR1 is SGHAT and CDR2 is FQNNGV in the germline V gene. Trimming pared 5 bases from V and 0 bases from J, leaving 14 bases between. The CDR3 totals 15 residues. The CDR3 is CASSLVASASYEQYF. The CDR3 DNA follows: TGTGCCAGCAGCCTCGTGGCTAGCGCCTCCTACGAGCAGTACTTC.

The V and J genes are TRBV7-2 and TRBJ2-1, with no clear D. The germline V gene has CDR1 SGHTA and CDR2 FQGNSA. V dropped 1 base and J dropped 7 bases, with 11 bases sitting between them. The CDR3 sequence is 14 residues long. CDR3 bases: TGTGCCAGCAGCTTAGGGTCGGTGAGGAATGAGCAGTTCTTC. This sequence encodes CASSLGSVRNEQFF.

The V call is TRBV28, the J call TRBJ2-3; D tentatively reads TRBD1 or TRBD2 (5 bases each). The CDR3 length is 17 residues. Trimming shortened V by 2 bases and J by 1 base, and 16 bases separated the two germline ends. Germline-derived CDR1 and CDR2 are MDHEN and SYDVKM. The CDR3 here is CASSLLTGTQGTDTQYF. The CDR3 bases are TGTGCCAGCAGTTTACTCACCGGGACGCAAGGCACAGATACGCAGTATTTT.

The chain uses TRBV29-1 and TRBJ1-5; D is unclear. The V gene lost 6 bases and the J gene lost 1 base, with 7 bases spanning the gap. The germline V gene has CDR1 SQVTM and CDR2 ANQGSEA. The CDR3 totals 12 residues. Here the CDR3 reads CSVADSNQPQHF. The CDR3 coding sequence is TGCAGCGTCGCAGACAGCAATCAGCCCCAGCATTTT.

V is TRBV11-2 and J is TRBJ2-3; TRBD2 matches at 16 bases. The CDR3 contains 16 residues. The V and J ends lost 5 bases and 8 bases, in that order; junction bases with no gene match: 7. The germline V gene has CDR1 SGHAT and CDR2 FQNNGV. The CDR3: CASSMGLAGGSGTQYF. The CDR3 DNA follows: TGTGCCAGCAGCATGGGACTAGCGGGAGGGTCGGGTACGCAGTATTTT.

The chain combines TRBV30 with TRBJ2-4; D might be TRBD1 (5 bases). The CDR3 totals 15 residues. The germline V gene has CDR1 GTSNPN and CDR2 SVGIG (reference sequence). V was trimmed by 2 bases and J by 4 bases, leaving 15 bases between them. CDR3: CAWSTPGKGKNIQYF. The CDR3, as DNA: TGTGCCTGGAGTACGCCAGGGAAGGGGAAAAACATTCAGTACTTC.

The chain joins TRBV5-1 to TRBJ2-5; a weak D match, TRBD1 (6 bases). The CDR3 has 15 amino acids. The germline V and J ends were trimmed by 1 base and 2 bases, with 12 bases remaining between them. CDR1 SGHRS and CDR2 YFSETQ come from the germline V gene. CDR3 residues: CASSLLGQRQETQYF. CDR3 coding DNA: TGCGCCAGCAGCTTGTTAGGACAGAGACAAGAGACCCAGTACTTC.

The V call is TRBV19, the J call TRBJ1-2; the D gene is possibly TRBD1 (6 bases). V lost 10 bases, J lost 6 bases, and 18 bases lay in between. The length of the CDR3 is 13 residues. Germline V lookup: CDR1 LNHDA, CDR2 SQIVND (reference sequence). CDR3: CATQTGGGDGYTF. As DNA, the CDR3 is TGTGCCACTCAAACGGGGGGCGGAGATGGCTACACCTTC.

This clonotype was counted between two and nine times. V is TRBV2 and J is TRBJ2-7; 9 nucleotides agree with TRBD1. Germline CDR1 is SNHLY and CDR2 is FYNNEI. Trimming removed 5 bases from V and 9 bases from J; junction bases left unmatched: 14. The CDR3 contains 15 residues. The CDR3 loop reads CASSFGPDRGVGQYF. In DNA, the CDR3 is TGTGCCAGCAGTTTCGGACCCGACAGGGGGGTCGGGCAGTACTTC.

V usage is TRBV20-1 and J usage is TRBJ2-7, with 7 bases lining up with TRBD2. The CDR3 runs to 13 residues. J gave up 1 base and V 3 bases, and 3 bases lay outside the gene matches. Germline lookup yields CDR1 DFQATT and CDR2 SNEGSKA (reference sequence). CDR3 loop: CSASGLESYEQYF. The CDR3 nucleotides are TGCAGTGCTAGCGGACTAGAGTCCTACGAGCAGTACTTC.

The V and J genes are TRBV7-9 and TRBJ2-7; no firm D call. Germline V lookup: CDR1 SEHNR, CDR2 FQNEAQ (reference sequence). The V gene lost 2 bases and the J gene lost 2 bases, with 7 bases spanning the gap. CDR3 length: 13 residues. The DNA for the CDR3 is TGTGCCAGCAGCTTAACTGGCCCCTACGAGCAGTACTTC. It translates to CASSLTGPYEQYF.

J is TRBJ2-5 and V is TRBV6-2 or TRBV6-3; 7 bases agree with TRBD2. V dropped 6 bases and J dropped 4; count of bases not matched to a gene: 5. This CDR3 contains 13 residues. The V gene's germline CDR1 is MNHEY and CDR2 SVGEGT. CDR3 region: CASRLGGGETQYF. Here the CDR3 DNA reads TGTGCCAGCAGACTGGGGGGGGGAGAGACCCAGTACTTC.

The chain recombines TRBV27 with TRBJ1-1, with D possibly being TRBD1 (5 bases). The germline CDR1 and CDR2 sequences are MNHEY and SMNVEV (reference sequence). Between the trimmed V and J ends, which lost 0 bases and 4 bases, there was a span of 9 bases. The CDR3 runs 14 residues. This chain's CDR3 is CASSLSLGGTEAFF. Written as DNA, the CDR3 is TGTGCCAGCAGTTTATCTCTGGGGGGCACTGAAGCTTTCTTT.

V is TRBV28 and J is TRBJ2-7, with D perhaps matching TRBD2 (5 bases). The CDR3 contains 14 residues. Trimming left V 1 base short and J 3 bases short, with 10 bases between. Germline CDR1 is MDHEN and CDR2 is SYDVKM. DNA for the CDR3: TGTGCCAGCAGTTTATATCCAGGAGGCTACGAGCAGTACTTC. Protein sequence: CASSLYPGGYEQYF. The full variable domain, with the rest looked up from reference TRBV28 and TRBJ2-7, is DVKVTQSSRYLVKRTGEKVFLECVQDMDHENMFWYRQDPGLGLRLIYFSYDVKMKEKGDIPEGYSVSREKKERFSLILESASTNQTSMYLCASSLYPGGYEQYFGPGTRLTVT.

This clonotype was observed a single time. V gene TRBV3-1 combines with J gene TRBJ2-2; D is unresolved. Germline CDR1 and CDR2: LGHDT and YNNKEL (reference sequence). The CDR3 sequence is 11 residues long. V was cut by 7 bases and J by 3 bases, with 3 bases left in between. The CDR3 spells CASTYTGELFF. For the CDR3, the DNA is TGTGCCAGCACCTACACCGGGGAGCTGTTTTTT.

V usage is TRBV5-1 and J usage is TRBJ1-2; D unclear. The CDR3 covers 18 residues. Germline V lookup: CDR1 SGHRS, CDR2 YFSETQ. V lost 0 bases and J 2 bases, leaving 20 bases between the germline ends. The CDR3 spells CASSLGRIDKGLNYGYTF. For the CDR3, the DNA is TGCGCCAGCAGCTTGGGGCGTATTGACAAAGGTTTAAACTATGGCTACACCTTC. The full variable domain, with the rest looked up from reference TRBV5-1 and TRBJ1-2, is KAGVTQTPRYLIKTRGQQVTLSCSPISGHRSVSWYQQTPGQGLQFLFEYFSETQRNKGNFPGRFSGRQFSNSRSEMNVSTLELGDSALYLCASSLGRIDKGLNYGYTFGSGTRLTVV.

The rearrangement joins TRBV28 to TRBJ2-5; 9 bases align to TRBD2. CDR3 size: 15 residues. Germline trimming cut 5 bases from V and 0 bases from J; bases unmatched to any gene: 4. From germline, CDR1 is MDHEN and CDR2 SYDVKM. The DNA for the CDR3 is TGTGCCAGCAGTCCCCTAGCGGGGTACCAAGAGACCCAGTACTTC. Translating gives CASSPLAGYQETQYF.

The V gene is TRBV5-1, the J gene TRBJ2-3; no clear D. The CDR3 has 13 amino acids. V was pared by 2 bases and J by 4 bases, with 8 bases between. In germline, CDR1 is SGHRS, CDR2 YFSETQ. The CDR3 coding sequence is TGCGCCAGCAGCTTCCCCGGTTCAGATACGCAGTATTTT. Translated: CASSFPGSDTQYF.

The CDR3 sequence is CSASGQGDEQYF. The CDR3 coding sequence is TGCAGCGCCTCCGGACAGGGCGACGAGCAGTACTTC. The chain carries TRBV29-1 and TRBJ2-7, with 8 bases lining up with TRBD1. Germline CDR1 SQVTM, CDR2 ANQGSEA. Losses at the gene ends were 7 bases for V and 5 bases for J; bases not matched to a gene: 7. The CDR3 runs to 12 residues.

This sequence joins TRBV5-1 and TRBJ2-1; either TRBD1 or TRBD2 may supply D (5 bases each). CDR3 size: 16 residues. Trimming cost V 0 bases and J 0 bases, with 10 bases left between them. CDR1 SGHRS and CDR2 YFSETQ come from the germline V gene. The chain's CDR3 is CASSLEWGSSYNEQFF. For the CDR3, the DNA is TGCGCCAGCAGCTTGGAGTGGGGGAGCTCCTACAATGAGCAGTTCTTC.

This chain uses TRBV5-5 with TRBJ2-7, with D unresolved. The CDR3 consists of 15 residues. In germline, CDR1 is SGHKS, CDR2 YYEKEE (reference sequence). V lost 3 bases, J lost 4 bases, and 17 bases lay in between. For the CDR3, the DNA is TGTGCCAGCAGCTCCCCAAGTTATTTCGGGTACGAGCAGTACTTC. This codes for CASSSPSYFGYEQYF.

This clonotype was counted once. The rearrangement joins TRBV20-1 to TRBJ1-5; possible D gene TRBD1, 6 bases. The germline gives CDR1 DFQATT, CDR2 SNEGSKA (reference sequence). This CDR3 is built from 15 residues. Trimming removed 3 bases at V and 0 bases at J, with 12 bases between. The CDR3 nucleotides read TGCAGTGCTAGTTCACAGGGATATAGCAATCAGCCCCAGCATTTT. Protein: CSASSQGYSNQPQHF.

The chain carries TRBV6-2 or TRBV6-3 and TRBJ2-5, with 11 bases matching TRBD2. CDR3 length equals 14 residues. In germline, CDR1 is MNHEY, CDR2 SVGEGT. J lost 1 base, V lost 8 bases, and 3 bases had no gene match. DNA of the CDR3: TGTGCCAGCCAACTAGCGGGAGTCCAAGAGACCCAGTACTTC. Protein: CASQLAGVQETQYF.

This clonotype was picked up one time. One end of the junction is discordant with germline, which a read error may explain. This chain connects TRBV6-5 to TRBJ1-1; no clear D gene. The CDR3 is made up of 12 amino acids. CDR1 is MNHEY and CDR2 is SVGAGI in the germline V gene. The CDR3 DNA reads as TGTGCCAGCAGTAACTCGAGAGAGCCTACGCACTTT. This sequence encodes CASSNSREPTHF.

This chain links TRBV20-1 with TRBJ2-3; 14 nucleotides line up with TRBD2. CDR1 and CDR2 from the germline V gene are DFQATT and SNEGSKA (reference sequence). Trimming cost V 6 bases and J 5 bases; bases outside gene matches: 7. The CDR3 is made up of 15 amino acids. In nucleotides, the CDR3 is TGCAGTGCGAAGGGACTAGCGGGAGTGGGAGATACGCAGTATTTT. Its protein is CSAKGLAGVGDTQYF.

This chain uses TRBV28 with TRBJ1-2; 12 nucleotides align to TRBD1. This CDR3 region has 14 residues. Per the germline V gene, CDR1 is MDHEN and CDR2 is SYDVKM. The J segment lost 7 bases and the V segment lost 8 bases, leaving 8 bases of the junction unmatched. The CDR3: CASSGDRGLIGYTF. DNA of the CDR3: TGTGCCAGCTCCGGGGACAGGGGGCTTATTGGCTACACCTTC.